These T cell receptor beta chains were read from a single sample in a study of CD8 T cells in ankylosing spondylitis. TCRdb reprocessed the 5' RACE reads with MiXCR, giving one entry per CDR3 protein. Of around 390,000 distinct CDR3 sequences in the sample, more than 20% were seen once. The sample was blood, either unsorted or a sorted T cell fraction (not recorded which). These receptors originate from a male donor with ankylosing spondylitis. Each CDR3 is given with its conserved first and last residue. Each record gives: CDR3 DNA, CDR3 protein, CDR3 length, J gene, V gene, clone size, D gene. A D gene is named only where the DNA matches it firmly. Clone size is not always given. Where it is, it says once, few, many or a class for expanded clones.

DNA: TGTGCCAGCAGCCTACTAGCGGGAGTCCCCGGGGAGCTGTTTTTT
CDR3: CASSLLAGVPGELFF
length: 15
J: TRBJ2-2
V: TRBV7-3
size: many
D: TRBD2

DNA: TGTGCCAGCAGCCACCCGGGACTAGCGAGCACAGATACGCAGTATTTT
CDR3: CASSHPGLASTDTQYF
length: 16
J: TRBJ2-3
V: TRBV6-1
size: few
D: TRBD2

DNA: TGTGCCAGCAGCAACCACAGGACTAGCGGGAGGACCCTCTCGAACACCGGGGAGCTGTTTTTT
CDR3: CASSNHRTSGRTLSNTGELFF
length: 21
J: TRBJ2-2
V: TRBV21-1
size: few
D: .

DNA: TGCGCCAGCAGCTTGCGGGGGGTCAACGCTGAAGCTTTCTTT
CDR3: CASSLRGVNAEAFF
length: 14
J: TRBJ1-1
V: TRBV5-1
size: few
D: .

DNA: TGTGCCACCAGTGAGGACCCGGGACAGAGAAAGTCCTACGAGCAGTACTTC
CDR3: CATSEDPGQRKSYEQYF
length: 17
J: TRBJ2-7
V: TRBV24-1
size: .
D: TRBD1

DNA: TGTGCCAGCTCACCACCGGTACAGGGGTGGCAGTACTTC
CDR3: CASSPPVQGWQYF
length: 13
J: TRBJ2-7
V: TRBV18
size: .
D: TRBD1

DNA: TGCAGTGCTGAACCGGGACTAGCCAAAAACATTCAGTACTTC
CDR3: CSAEPGLAKNIQYF
length: 14
J: TRBJ2-4
V: TRBV20-1
size: .
D: .

DNA: TGCAGCGTTAACGGACTAGCGGGAGGGCCGCGATCCTACAATGAGCAGTTCTTC
CDR3: CSVNGLAGGPRSYNEQFF
length: 18
J: TRBJ2-1
V: TRBV29-1
size: few
D: TRBD2

DNA: TGTGCCAGCAGCGTTCCTAACCTAGTGTCCGGGGAGCTGTTTTTT
CDR3: CASSVPNLVSGELFF
length: 15
J: TRBJ2-2
V: TRBV7-2
size: .
D: .

DNA: TGTGCCAGCAGCCAGGTAGCCCCGGGAGGTTCCTACGAGCAGTACTTC
CDR3: CASSQVAPGGSYEQYF
length: 16
J: TRBJ2-7
V: TRBV14
size: .
D: TRBD2

DNA: TGTGCCAGCAGGCAGCAGGGGGACGCTCAGCCCCAGCATTTT
CDR3: CASRQQGDAQPQHF
length: 14
J: TRBJ1-5
V: TRBV28
size: .
D: TRBD1

DNA: TGCAGCGTGCTACAGACCGGGACAGGAGGCTACAATGAGCAGTTCTTC
CDR3: CSVLQTGTGGYNEQFF
length: 16
J: TRBJ2-1
V: TRBV29-1
size: few
D: TRBD1

DNA: TGTGCCAGCAGCTTAGACTTGGAGGCTTACTACGAGCAGTACTTC
CDR3: CASSLDLEAYYEQYF
length: 15
J: TRBJ2-7
V: TRBV7-2
size: .
D: .

DNA: TGTGCCAGCAGCGTAGGGGCTAGCGGGATCACAGATACGCAGTATTTT
CDR3: CASSVGASGITDTQYF
length: 16
J: TRBJ2-3
V: TRBV9
size: .
D: TRBD2

DNA: TGTGCCAGCAGTTTGCGCACACAAGGGTACAATGAGCAGTTCTTC
CDR3: CASSLRTQGYNEQFF
length: 15
J: TRBJ2-1
V: TRBV12-3/TRBV12-4
size: few
D: .

DNA: TGTGCCAGCAGGATCCTACAGGTCCCTAATGAAAAACTGTTTTTT
CDR3: CASRILQVPNEKLFF
length: 15
J: TRBJ1-4
V: TRBV27
size: .
D: .

DNA: TGTGCCATCAGTGGGACTAGCGGGAGGATCGAGACCCAGTACTTC
CDR3: CAISGTSGRIETQYF
length: 15
J: TRBJ2-5
V: TRBV10-3
size: .
D: TRBD2

DNA: TGTGCCACCAGGGGGACGGATCATGAAAAACTGTTTTTT
CDR3: CATRGTDHEKLFF
length: 13
J: TRBJ1-4
V: TRBV24-1
size: .
D: .

DNA: TGCGCCAGCAGCCAAACGAGACAGGTGGTTCAGCCCCAGCATTTT
CDR3: CASSQTRQVVQPQHF
length: 15
J: TRBJ1-5
V: TRBV4-3
size: few
D: .

DNA: TGTGCCAGCAAGGGGGTACAGGGGGACCTCTACAATGAGCAGTTCTTC
CDR3: CASKGVQGDLYNEQFF
length: 16
J: TRBJ2-1
V: TRBV6-1
size: .
D: TRBD1

DNA: TGTGCCAGCAGTTACTCGAGAAACCGATACGAGCAGTACTTC
CDR3: CASSYSRNRYEQYF
length: 14
J: TRBJ2-7
V: TRBV6-5
size: few
D: .

DNA: TGTGCCAGCAGCCCCCGCGGGACAGCCTATGGCTACACCTTC
CDR3: CASSPRGTAYGYTF
length: 14
J: TRBJ1-2
V: TRBV2
size: few
D: TRBD1

DNA: TGTGCCACCAGCCCGGGACTCTTGAACACCGGGGAGCTGTTTTTT
CDR3: CATSPGLLNTGELFF
length: 15
J: TRBJ2-2
V: TRBV24-1
size: few
D: .

DNA: TGCGCCAGCAGCCCGGAGGAGGGGAGGTCCTACAATGAGCAGTTCTTC
CDR3: CASSPEEGRSYNEQFF
length: 16
J: TRBJ2-1
V: TRBV5-1
size: .
D: .

DNA: TGTGCCAGCAGCCCTACGGGATCCAGGTTGGGCGAGCAGTACTTC
CDR3: CASSPTGSRLGEQYF
length: 15
J: TRBJ2-7
V: TRBV4-2
size: few
D: .

DNA: TGTGCCAGCAGCCGTCACTCTGGAAACACCATATATTTT
CDR3: CASSRHSGNTIYF
length: 13
J: TRBJ1-3
V: TRBV25-1
size: .
D: .

DNA: TGTGCCACCAGTTGCAGGGTAATCACTGAAGCTTTCTTT
CDR3: CATSCRVITEAFF
length: 13
J: TRBJ1-1
V: TRBV24-1
size: .
D: .

DNA: TGTGCCAGCAAAACAGGGGGCCGGGGAGAGACCCAGTACTTC
CDR3: CASKTGGRGETQYF
length: 14
J: TRBJ2-5
V: TRBV6-1
size: .
D: TRBD1

DNA: TGTGCCAGCAGCTTTCTAGCGGGAGAAACCTACGAGCAGTACTTC
CDR3: CASSFLAGETYEQYF
length: 15
J: TRBJ2-7
V: TRBV7-2
size: many
D: TRBD2

DNA: TGCGCCAGCAGCTTGGCCCTTCCGACGCTGAGACAGGGCGGCTACACCTTC
CDR3: CASSLALPTLRQGGYTF
length: 17
J: TRBJ1-2
V: TRBV5-1
size: few
D: TRBD1

DNA: TGCAGCGTTGACGGGGAGTTAGAGAATGAGCAGTTCTTC
CDR3: CSVDGELENEQFF
length: 13
J: TRBJ2-1
V: TRBV29-1
size: few
D: .

DNA: TGTGCCAGCCGTAATAGCGGGGGGAGCTCCTACAATGAGCAGTTCTTC
CDR3: CASRNSGGSSYNEQFF
length: 16
J: TRBJ2-1
V: TRBV6-2/TRBV6-3
size: .
D: TRBD2

DNA: TGTGCCAGCAGTTACGACGGGGCGGATTCTGAGCAGTACTTC
CDR3: CASSYDGADSEQYF
length: 14
J: TRBJ2-7
V: TRBV6-5
size: .
D: .

DNA: TGCAGTGCTACCCAAATCCGGACTAGCGGGAGGATACATGAGCAGTTCTTC
CDR3: CSATQIRTSGRIHEQFF
length: 17
J: TRBJ2-1
V: TRBV20-1
size: .
D: TRBD2

DNA: TGCGCCAGCAGCCCCCAGTCTGAGCAGTTCTTC
CDR3: CASSPQSEQFF
length: 11
J: TRBJ2-1
V: TRBV5-1
size: many
D: .

DNA: TGCAGTGCGGGCAGGGAGCCCCAGCATTTT
CDR3: CSAGREPQHF
length: 10
J: TRBJ1-5
V: TRBV20-1
size: .
D: .

DNA: TGTGCCAGCAGCCAAACTAGCGGGTACGAAGATACGCAGTATTTT
CDR3: CASSQTSGYEDTQYF
length: 15
J: TRBJ2-3
V: TRBV7-8
size: .
D: TRBD2

DNA: TGTGCCAGCTCACCCTTGGACGAAGGCAAGCAGTACTTC
CDR3: CASSPLDEGKQYF
length: 13
J: TRBJ2-7
V: TRBV18
size: .
D: .

DNA: TGTGCCATCAGTGAGTCGGCCGCCGGGGAGCTGTTTTTT
CDR3: CAISESAAGELFF
length: 13
J: TRBJ2-2
V: TRBV10-3
size: .
D: .

DNA: TGTGCCAGCAGCTTAGGGGTGACTAGAGTAGGCTCCGATACGCAGTATTTT
CDR3: CASSLGVTRVGSDTQYF
length: 17
J: TRBJ2-3
V: TRBV11-2
size: .
D: .

DNA: TGTGCCAGCCACCCATTTGGCAATCAGCCCCAGCATTTT
CDR3: CASHPFGNQPQHF
length: 13
J: TRBJ1-5
V: TRBV12-3/TRBV12-4
size: many
D: .

DNA: TGTGCCAGCAGCCCGCAGACCCAAGAGACCCAGTACTTC
CDR3: CASSPQTQETQYF
length: 13
J: TRBJ2-5
V: TRBV7-3
size: few
D: .

DNA: TGCAGCGTTGAGGGGGGAAGTTGGACAGTTTACAATGAGCAGTTCTTC
CDR3: CSVEGGSWTVYNEQFF
length: 16
J: TRBJ2-1
V: TRBV29-1
size: .
D: .

DNA: TGCAGTGCCCAGACCCGGGACAGGGATTACAATGAGCAGTTCTTC
CDR3: CSAQTRDRDYNEQFF
length: 15
J: TRBJ2-1
V: TRBV20-1
size: few
D: TRBD1

DNA: TGTGCCAGCAGTACCGCTAGCGGGCCCTACGAGCAGTACTTC
CDR3: CASSTASGPYEQYF
length: 14
J: TRBJ2-7
V: TRBV7-9
size: .
D: TRBD2

DNA: TGCGCCAGCAGGGCGGGACAGCAACACACAGATACGCAGTATTTT
CDR3: CASRAGQQHTDTQYF
length: 15
J: TRBJ2-3
V: TRBV5-1
size: few
D: .

DNA: TGCGCCAGCAGTCCGGGGGACAGGGCTTTGCAGCCCCAGCATTTT
CDR3: CASSPGDRALQPQHF
length: 15
J: TRBJ1-5
V: TRBV5-1
size: many
D: TRBD1

DNA: TGTGCCAGCAGCCCGCCACTAGCCCTCTACAATGAGCAGTTCTTC
CDR3: CASSPPLALYNEQFF
length: 15
J: TRBJ2-1
V: TRBV5-4
size: few
D: .

DNA: TGCGCCAGCAGCCAGAGGGGGTACAGGGGATCCTACAATGAGCAGTTCTTC
CDR3: CASSQRGYRGSYNEQFF
length: 17
J: TRBJ2-1
V: TRBV4-1
size: few
D: TRBD1

DNA: TGCGCCAGCAGTCGGGGCGTCGGGGGGTCAGCCGGGGAGCTGTTTTTT
CDR3: CASSRGVGGSAGELFF
length: 16
J: TRBJ2-2
V: TRBV4-1
size: .
D: TRBD2

DNA: TGCGCCAGCAGCGCACTACAGGGTCCTGGGGCCAACGTCCTGACTTTC
CDR3: CASSALQGPGANVLTF
length: 16
J: TRBJ2-6
V: TRBV5-1
size: few
D: .

DNA: TGCAGTGCTAGTGACCGAGATCTCTACGAGCAGTACTTC
CDR3: CSASDRDLYEQYF
length: 13
J: TRBJ2-7
V: TRBV20-1
size: many
D: .

DNA: TGTGCCAGCAGCTTAGGGGGAAAAGACTACGAGCAGTACTTC
CDR3: CASSLGGKDYEQYF
length: 14
J: TRBJ2-7
V: TRBV7-6
size: few
D: .

DNA: TGCAGCGTAGCCGGGAGTTTCCAAGAGACCCAGTACTTC
CDR3: CSVAGSFQETQYF
length: 13
J: TRBJ2-5
V: TRBV29-1
size: many
D: .

DNA: TGTGCCAGCAGCCCCTGGGGAGGGACAGATACGCAGTATTTT
CDR3: CASSPWGGTDTQYF
length: 14
J: TRBJ2-3
V: TRBV12-3/TRBV12-4
size: many
D: TRBD2